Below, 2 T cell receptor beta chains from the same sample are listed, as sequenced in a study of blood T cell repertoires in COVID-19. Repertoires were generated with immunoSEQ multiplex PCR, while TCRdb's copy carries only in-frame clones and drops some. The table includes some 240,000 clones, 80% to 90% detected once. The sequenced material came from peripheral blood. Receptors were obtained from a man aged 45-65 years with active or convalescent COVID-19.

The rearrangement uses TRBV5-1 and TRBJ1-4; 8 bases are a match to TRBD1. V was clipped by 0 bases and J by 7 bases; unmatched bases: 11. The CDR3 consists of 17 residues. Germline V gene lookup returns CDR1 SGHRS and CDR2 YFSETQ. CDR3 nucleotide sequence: TGCGCCAGCAGCTTGGCCTTCGCAGGGGGCGCGGGTGAAAAACTGTTTTTT. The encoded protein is CASSLAFAGGAGEKLFF.

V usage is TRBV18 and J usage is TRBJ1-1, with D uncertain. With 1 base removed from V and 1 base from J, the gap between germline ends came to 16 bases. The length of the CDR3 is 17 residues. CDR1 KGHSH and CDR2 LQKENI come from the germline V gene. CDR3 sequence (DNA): TGTGCCAGCTCACCACGGATCCCTCCCGCGGGGAACACTGAAGCTTTCTTT. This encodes CASSPRIPPAGNTEAFF.